This note documents a single T cell receptor beta chain sequence. The method was immunoSEQ multiplex PCR; TCRdb's version includes in-frame clones alone and lacks a portion of them. The table shows roughly 100,000 clones, with about nine tenths occurring only once. The sample originates from a study of blood T cell repertoires in COVID-19. Sequencing used peripheral blood. This receptor was taken from a woman between 50 and 59 years old with COVID-19, enrolled during active disease.

The CDR3 loop is CASSPFSTETQYF. The DNA for the CDR3 is TGCGCCAGCAGTCCCTTCAGTACCGAGACCCAGTACTTC. This chain uses TRBV10-2 with TRBJ2-5; D unclear. Germline V gene data show CDR1 as WSHSY and CDR2 as SAAADI. V was shortened by 5 bases and J by 5 bases, with 12 bases between the two germline ends. CDR3 length: 13 amino acids.